This T cell receptor (beta chain) was sequenced in a study of CD8 T cells in ankylosing spondylitis (dated by TCRdb to about 2017). A note on the overall study: To find TCR variants linked to disease, the study profiled T cell receptor beta repertoires in ankylosing spondylitis patients and healthy donors. The full study cohort comprised roughly 24 ankylosing spondylitis patients and about a hundred healthy donors. Peripheral blood samples were taken, and synovial fluid was additionally collected from ankylosing spondylitis patients.

Results and caveats for the whole study, not just this receptor: The disease-linked clones showed a CD8+ phenotype and occurred at relatively low frequencies in peripheral blood. Some motif variants were previously reported in synovial fluid and blood of reactive arthritis patients, suggesting common disease-initiation mechanisms. According to the report, matched synovial fluid samples from ankylosing spondylitis patients were significantly enriched for the disease-linked clones. A TCR beta motif of several highly homologous amino acid variants appeared characteristic of blood from ankylosing spondylitis patients.

Sequencing was carried out with an Illumina HiSeq 2500. Quantitative 5'-RACE with molecular barcodes was the method used to prepare the TCR beta libraries. The study's own analysis went as follows. A new computational method, built on a probabilistic model of VDJ rearrangement, was used to identify disease-linked TCR variants. TCRdb reanalyzed the raw reads on its own, using fastp at Q25 for trimming and MiXCR for clone calling, and kept in-frame beta chains. All rows with the same CDR3 protein become a single entry with the most common DNA and genes. The V and J calls, along with clone size, are taken from TCRdb and not from the paper's own processing. A total of roughly 250,000 distinct CDR3 sequences appear in this sample, 8% to 9.5% of them only once. The ten largest clones represent approximately 7% of the sample. Via the germline V gene, CDR1 is SGHRS and CDR2 YFSETQ. Trimming at the junction amounts to 0 bases on V and 3 bases on J, and the germline ends lie 10 bases apart. Counted from cysteine to phenylalanine, this CDR3 has 15 amino acids. The entry retains the CDR3 DNA only, 45 bases that are in frame from base 1.

With regard to this clonotype: Its antigen remains undetermined. No quality values exist for individual bases; no much larger clone is one base distant.

The sequence derives from a male donor with ankylosing spondylitis or in good health (not recorded which). Here the chain combines TRBV5-1 and TRBJ1-5; the D gene remains uncertain. What was sequenced was blood, either unsorted or a sorted T cell fraction (not recorded which). The DNA is as follows: TGCGCCAGCAGCTTGGGGACCGAACCCAATCAGCCCCAGCATTTT. Its coded protein is CASSLGTEPNQPQHF. Where the CDR3 stops, the reference TRBV5-1 and TRBJ1-5 genes take over; the full variable domain is KAGVTQTPRYLIKTRGQQVTLSCSPISGHRSVSWYQQTPGQGLQFLFEYFSETQRNKGNFPGRFSGRQFSNSRSEMNVSTLELGDSALYLCASSLGTEPNQPQHFGDGTRLSIL.